This passage covers 25 T cell receptor beta chains from one sample sequenced in a study of human T cells and chemical hapten exposure. Time point here: pre-sensitization, week 0. Sample treatment: therapeutic diphenylcyclopropenone sensitization with weekly scalp DPC. TCRdb reanalysed the RACE reads using MiXCR and keeps one entry per CDR3 protein. Of more than 50,000 distinct CDR3 sequences in the sample, around 7% are singletons; the top ten hold 1.5% to 2%. The sequences come from whole blood, collected in connection with sensitization to the hapten diphenylcyclopropenone (DPC). The receptor source for this set is a woman in her thirties with alopecia areata. Some clones in this sample may be carry-over from other donors' samples.

This clonotype was seen at least ten times. The rearrangement joins TRBV2 to TRBJ1-1; the D is unclear. The CDR3 is 16 residues long. Germline V lookup: CDR1 SNHLY, CDR2 FYNNEI. V was shortened by 2 bases and J by 4 bases, with 17 bases between the two germline ends. The CDR3 is CASSELEAMKGTEAFF. CDR3 sequence (DNA): TGTGCCAGCAGTGAACTGGAAGCGATGAAGGGCACTGAAGCTTTCTTT.

This clonotype was observed at least ten times. The chain employs TRBV20-1 and TRBJ2-1; D may correspond to TRBD1 or TRBD2 (5 bases each). The CDR3 is 13 amino acids. Germline CDR1 is DFQATT and CDR2 is SNEGSKA (reference sequence). V gave up 2 bases and J gave up 3 bases, with 8 bases separating them. The CDR3 loop is CSARRDLYNEQFF. Written as DNA, the CDR3 is TGCAGTGCTAGAAGGGACCTCTACAATGAGCAGTTCTTC.

The chain combines TRBV18 with TRBJ1-6, with a tentative D call TRBD1 (6 bases). From germline, CDR1 is KGHSH and CDR2 LQKENI. Trimming removed 2 bases at V and 0 bases at J, with 11 bases between. This CDR3 contains 17 residues. For the CDR3, the DNA is TGTGCCAGCTCACCAGACAGGTGGAGCTCCTATAATTCACCCCTCCACTTT. Translation: CASSPDRWSSYNSPLHF.

The rearrangement uses TRBV7-9 and TRBJ2-4; D uncertain. Trimming left V 5 bases short and J 0 bases short, with 11 bases between. The CDR3 totals 15 residues. Germline CDR1 reads SEHNR; CDR2 reads FQNEAQ (reference sequence). CDR3 coding DNA: TGTGCCAGCAGCCCCCCCGGAACAGCCAAAAACATTCAGTACTTC. Protein: CASSPPGTAKNIQYF. Full variable domain (remainder filled in from reference TRBV7-9 and TRBJ2-4): DTGVSQNPRHKITKRGQNVTFRCDPISEHNRLYWYRQTLGQGPEFLTYFQNEAQLEKSRLLSDRFSAERPKGSFSTLEIQRTEQGDSAMYLCASSPPGTAKNIQYFGAGTRLSVL.

This clonotype showed up many times. The chain links TRBV7-2 to TRBJ2-3; perhaps TRBD2 as D (6 bases). The CDR3 totals 15 residues. Trimming took 3 bases from V and 0 from J, leaving 10 bases between them. Germline values: CDR1 SGHTA, CDR2 FQGNSA. The CDR3 DNA reads as TGTGCCAGCAGCTTGGGCGGGGCTAGCACAGATACGCAGTATTTT. Its protein is CASSLGGASTDTQYF.

The chain combines TRBV9 with TRBJ2-1; weak D call: TRBD2 (6 bases). The CDR3 contains 15 residues. Trimming cost V 2 bases and J 0 bases, with 9 bases left between them. CDR1 and CDR2 (germline): SGDLS, YYNGEE. The CDR3 reads CASSVGGTSYNEQFF. CDR3 nucleotide sequence: TGTGCCAGCAGCGTCGGGGGAACCTCCTACAATGAGCAGTTCTTC.

This clonotype occurred many times. The chain couples TRBV20-1 to TRBJ1-2; 9 bases align to TRBD1. CDR1 is DFQATT and CDR2 is SNEGSKA in the germline V gene (reference sequence). The CDR3 is made up of 14 amino acids. Unmatched junction bases numbered 10, after V lost 4 bases and J lost 7 bases. Here the CDR3 DNA reads TGCAGTGCTACAACAGGGGGCAGGAAGAGTGGCTACACCTTC. Its translation: CSATTGGRKSGYTF.

A word on this clonotype: A much larger clone lies one base from this, so it may be a read error. V and J are TRBV5-1 and TRBJ1-2, with D perhaps matching TRBD1 (6 bases). The germline V gene has CDR1 SGHRS and CDR2 YFSETQ. The CDR3 covers 15 residues. Trimming cost V 0 bases and J 3 bases, with 12 bases left between them. CDR3 bases: TGCGCCAGCAGCTTGGAGGTACAGGGACACTATGGCTACACCTTC. As protein: CASSLEVQGHYGYTF.

This clonotype was seen a handful of times. V is TRBV6-1 and J is TRBJ1-5; D is unclear. CDR1 is MNHNS and CDR2 is SASEGT in the germline V gene. The CDR3 has 14 residues. V lost 8 bases and J lost 0, with 11 bases in between. CDR3 sequence reads: CASGSGNSNQPQHF. CDR3 in DNA: TGTGCCAGCGGTTCGGGGAATAGCAATCAGCCCCAGCATTTT.

This clonotype was observed many times. The chain combines TRBV7-9 with TRBJ1-3, with 10 bases lining up with TRBD1. This CDR3 region has 15 residues. The J segment lost 3 bases and the V segment lost 4 bases, leaving 3 bases of the junction unmatched. Per germline, CDR1 SEHNR and CDR2 FQNEAQ (reference sequence). Here the CDR3 DNA reads TGTGCCAGCAGCTCAGGGACAGGGGATGGAAACACCATATATTTT. It encodes CASSSGTGDGNTIYF.

This clonotype was counted between two and nine times. The chain combines TRBV18 with TRBJ1-5, with D unclear. The CDR3 totals 14 residues. CDR1 is KGHSH, CDR2 LQKENI, per germline. V lost 1 base and J lost 3, with 7 bases in between. The CDR3 is CASSPQTSNQPQHF. CDR3 bases: TGTGCCAGCTCACCACAGACCTCCAATCAGCCCCAGCATTTT. The whole variable domain, remainder taken from reference TRBV18 and TRBJ1-5, is NAGVMQNPRHLVRRRGQEARLRCSPMKGHSHVYWYRQLPEEGLKFMVYLQKENIIDESGMPKERFSAEFPKEGPSILRIQQVVRGDSAAYFCASSPQTSNQPQHFGDGTRLSIL.

This clonotype was seen repeatedly, ten times or more. This chain uses TRBV3-1 with TRBJ2-3, with D possibly matching TRBD2 (6 bases). The V end lost 3 bases, the J end lost 1 base, and 8 bases lay between the germline ends. The CDR3 is 14 amino acids. Germline V gives CDR1 LGHDT, CDR2 YNNKEL (reference sequence). For the CDR3, the DNA is TGTGCCAGCAGCCACGGGACTGGCACAGATACGCAGTATTTT. It yields the protein CASSHGTGTDTQYF.

This clonotype was counted between two and nine times. The chain uses TRBV5-4 and TRBJ1-1; 8 positions match TRBD1. Germline lookup yields CDR1 SGHNT and CDR2 YYREEE (reference sequence). V lost 4 bases, J lost 7 bases, and 12 bases stayed unmatched. This CDR3 region has 15 residues. This CDR3 is CASSVLGGTGGEAFF. CDR3 in DNA: TGTGCCAGCAGCGTACTAGGGGGGACAGGCGGTGAAGCTTTCTTT.

This clonotype was counted at least ten times. The chain joins TRBV29-1 to TRBJ1-4; D possibly corresponds to TRBD1 (5 bases). Trimming left V 5 bases short and J 5 bases short, with 9 bases between. The germline gives CDR1 SQVTM, CDR2 ANQGSEA. The CDR3 extends over 12 amino acids. CDR3 DNA: TGCAGCGTTTTCGAGGGGAATGAAAAACTGTTTTTT. Amino acids: CSVFEGNEKLFF. Together with reference TRBV29-1 and TRBJ1-4, the CDR3 gives the full variable domain: SAVISQKPSRDICQRGTSLTIQCQVDSQVTMMFWYRQQPGQSLTLIATANQGSEATYESGFVIDKFPISRPNLTFSTLTVSNMSPEDSSIYLCSVFEGNEKLFFGSGTQLSVL.

This clonotype appeared many times. The rearrangement joins TRBV14 to TRBJ1-2; D ambiguous. Trimming pared 2 bases from V and 0 bases from J, leaving 4 bases between. CDR1 is SGHDN and CDR2 is FVKESK in the germline V gene. The CDR3 has 13 residues. CDR3 sequence (DNA): TGTGCCAGCAGCCAAAGGCCTAACTATGGCTACACCTTC. This sequence encodes CASSQRPNYGYTF.

There are many counts of this clonotype. The genes are TRBV2 and TRBJ1-1; maybe TRBD1 (5 bases). Germline lookup yields CDR1 SNHLY and CDR2 FYNNEI. This CDR3 has 11 residues. V lost 8 bases to trimming and J lost 5 bases, with 9 bases between them. The CDR3 loop reads CASGAGTEAFF. CDR3 nucleotide sequence: TGTGCCAGCGGGGCGGGGACTGAAGCTTTCTTT. The full variable domain, completed using reference TRBV2 and TRBJ1-1, is EPEVTQTPSHQVTQMGQEVILRCVPISNHLYFYWYRQILGQKVEFLVSFYNNEISEKSEIFDDQFSVERPDGSNFTLKIRSTKLEDSAMYFCASGAGTEAFFGQGTRLTVV.

The chain combines TRBV30 with TRBJ1-1; D unclear. V was trimmed by 2 bases and J by 9 bases, leaving 19 bases between them. There are 14 residues in the CDR3. Germline CDR1 and CDR2: GTSNPN and SVGIG (reference sequence). The chain's CDR3 is CAWSSGLGIAKAFF. The CDR3 nucleotides read TGTGCCTGGAGTTCTGGACTGGGTATCGCTAAAGCTTTCTTT.

The V gene is TRBV5-1, the J gene TRBJ2-2; maybe TRBD2 (5 bases). Germline V gene lookup returns CDR1 SGHRS and CDR2 YFSETQ. The CDR3 spans 15 residues. The DNA for the CDR3 is TGCGAAAGCAGATTGGTTGGAGAGGGCACCGGGGAGCTGTTTTTT. Its protein product is CESRLVGEGTGELFF.

This clonotype was seen repeatedly, ten times or more. The gene calls are TRBV7-2 and TRBJ2-3; D possibly matches TRBD1 or TRBD2 (5 bases each). This CDR3 has 13 amino acids. CDR1 and CDR2 from the germline V gene are SGHTA and FQGNSA. Between the trimmed V and J ends, which lost 0 bases and 4 bases, there was a span of 5 bases. CDR3 in DNA: TGTGCCAGCAGCTTAGCGGGGGCAGATACGCAGTATTTT. Translated, it gives CASSLAGADTQYF. Together with reference TRBV7-2 and TRBJ2-3, the CDR3 gives the full variable domain: GAGVSQSPSNKVTEKGKDVELRCDPISGHTALYWYRQSLGQGLEFLIYFQGNSAPDKSGLPSDRFSAERTGGSVSTLTIQRTQQEDSAVYLCASSLAGADTQYFGPGTRLTVL.

This clonotype came up a few times. The V call is TRBV20-1, the J call TRBJ1-6; weak D call: TRBD1 (5 bases). The V and J ends lost 0 bases and 10 bases respectively, with 19 bases between them. The length of the CDR3 is 16 residues. CDR1 is DFQATT, CDR2 SNEGSKA, per germline (reference sequence). CDR3 sequence (DNA): TGCAGTGCTAGAGATAGGGGCAGGGAGGATAGCTCACCCCTCCACTTT. Protein sequence: CSARDRGREDSSPLHF.

Ten or more counts support this clonotype. V is TRBV5-5 and J is TRBJ1-2; TRBD1 matches 7 bases. V lost 6 bases to trimming and J lost 4 bases; unmatched junction nucleotides: 9. The CDR3 covers 14 residues. From germline, CDR1 is SGHKS and CDR2 YYEKEE (reference sequence). The CDR3 spells CASTILGQAYGYTF. Written as DNA, the CDR3 is TGTGCCAGCACCATTCTTGGACAGGCCTATGGCTACACCTTC.

This clonotype was detected many times. This rearrangement joins TRBV3-1 to TRBJ1-4, with D unresolved. The CDR3 has 14 residues. The germline gives CDR1 LGHDT, CDR2 YNNKEL (reference sequence). Trimming left V 4 bases short and J 4 bases short, with 10 bases between. The CDR3 here is CASSPTRDNEKLFF. The CDR3 DNA reads as TGTGCCAGCAGCCCGACACGGGATAATGAAAAACTGTTTTTT.

This chain links TRBV7-3 with TRBJ2-1; 10 positions match TRBD1. J lost 8 bases, V lost 5 bases, and 9 bases had no gene match. The V gene's germline CDR1 is SGHTA and CDR2 FQGTGA. The CDR3 spans 15 residues. As DNA, the CDR3 is TGTGCCAGCAGCGTTCGACAGGGGGCGTTCGATGAGCAGTTCTTC. Its protein is CASSVRQGAFDEQFF.

The rearrangement uses TRBV29-1 and TRBJ2-3; D gene uncertain. The V and J ends lost 4 bases and 1 base respectively, with 6 bases between them. This CDR3 is 12 amino acids long. Germline CDR1 SQVTM, CDR2 ANQGSEA. The DNA for the CDR3 is TGCAGCGTTGTCACAGGCACAGATACGCAGTATTTT. Protein: CSVVTGTDTQYF.

This clonotype showed up many times. The chain is built from TRBV4-2 and TRBJ1-6, with D uncertain. The CDR3 is 16 amino acids. Between the trimmed V and J ends, which lost 0 bases and 9 bases, there was a span of 15 bases. Germline loops: CDR1 LGHNA, CDR2 YNFKEQ. The CDR3 DNA reads as TGTGCCAGCAGCCAAGACCCCTTACCAGCTAGTTCACCCCTCCACTTT. As protein: CASSQDPLPASSPLHF.